In its sample, the clone carrying this T cell receptor (beta chain) was seen a few times. Profiled with immunoSEQ multiplex PCR; TCRdb holds only in-frame clones, not every one. The sample includes 150,000 to 200,000 clones, about 86% seen only once; the top ten take approximately 13%. The record originates from a study of blood T cell repertoires in COVID-19. The TCR comes from a woman aged 70-85 years with COVID-19, enrolled during active disease. The sequencing input was peripheral blood.

The CDR3 region has the DNA TGTGCCAGCAGCCAAATAGGGGGTCCCACTGAAGCTTTCTTT. This sequence encodes CASSQIGGPTEAFF. This sequence joins TRBV3-1 (or the pseudogene TRBV3-2) and TRBJ1-1, with TRBD1 as a possible D gene (6 bases). The germline V gene encodes CDR1 LGHDT and CDR2 YNNKEL (reference sequence). The CDR3 contains 14 residues. The V end was cut by 2 bases, the J end by 4 bases, with 11 bases between.